This T cell receptor (beta chain) was profiled in a study of identical twins. Study-wide findings and caveats: Partly confounded zero-insertion analyses could result from invariant MAIT and iNKT cells. The models systematically underestimated how much out-of-frame TCR alpha was shared in monozygotic twins.

The sample holds a few counts of this clonotype. No antigen is known for it. One entry per CDR3 protein, called by TCRdb with MiXCR from the 5' RACE reads. The sample yields about 300,000 distinct CDR3 sequences, around 12% seen once. The same sample was also used in a study of yellow fever vaccine responses in identical twins.

Specimen: CD8+ T cells sorted from blood. This receptor was taken from a woman aged 18 to 35 in good health.

CDR3 loop: CASSEERGKLSDEQFF. CDR3 bases: TGTGCCAGCAGCGAAGAGCGGGGTAAGCTGTCCGATGAGCAGTTCTTC. This chain connects TRBV21-1 to TRBJ2-1; TRBD1, the table's D call, was not compared with the DNA. TRBV21-1 is designated a pseudogene. This CDR3 comprises 16 residues.